Listed below are T cell receptor beta chains from one sample, sequenced in a study of T cells after yellow fever vaccination. TCRdb re-called the 5' RACE reads with MiXCR, one entry per CDR3 protein. The data contain more than 300,000 distinct CDR3 sequences, around 7% of them singletons. Sequences were derived from PBMCs, sampled about 41 days after the first yellow fever vaccination. The receptor set was obtained from a man aged 18-30 years who received the YFV17D yellow fever vaccine. The CDR3 runs from the conserved cysteine through the conserved F or W. The D gene is left open where the match is weak. The listing skips clone size in some rows; elsewhere it reads once, few, many or a size class.

clone size	D gene	V gene	J gene	CDR3 DNA	CDR3 protein
NA	NA	TRBV3-1	TRBJ2-5	TGTGCCAGCAGCCAAGGAAGTGGCGAGACCCAGTACTTC	CASSQGSGETQYF
many	TRBD1	TRBV27	TRBJ1-2	TGTGCCAGCAGAATATCCGGGACAGGCTTCTATGGCTACACCTTC	CASRISGTGFYGYTF
few	NA	TRBV5-1	TRBJ1-1	TGCGCCAGCAGCGCTATGACAGACTCCATGAACACTGAAGCTTTCTTT	CASSAMTDSMNTEAFF
NA	NA	TRBV29-1	TRBJ2-7	TGCAGCGTTGAGGGGGCAGCCGAGCAGTACTTC	CSVEGAAEQYF
few	TRBD1	TRBV5-4	TRBJ1-1	TGTGCCAGCAGCTCGAAAGTAACAGGGGACACTGAAGCTTTCTTT	CASSSKVTGDTEAFF
few	TRBD1	TRBV4-1	TRBJ1-2	TGCGCCAGCAGCCAAGTGACAGGGTCGTATGGCTACACCTTC	CASSQVTGSYGYTF
NA	NA	TRBV6-2/TRBV6-3	TRBJ2-5	TGTGCCAGCAGCATAAACAGGGGGGGCCAAGAGACCCAGTACTTC	CASSINRGGQETQYF
many	NA	TRBV20-1	TRBJ1-4	TGCAGTGCTATTTTTCTAAGGGGTGAACTGTTTTTT	CSAIFLRGELFF
few	NA	TRBV5-1	TRBJ2-7	TGCGCCAGCAGCTTGGGACAGGACTATGGCGAGCAGTACTTC	CASSLGQDYGEQYF
few	NA	TRBV20-1	TRBJ1-3	TGCAGTGCTAGAGTTACCTTTGGAAACACCATATATTTT	CSARVTFGNTIYF
many	NA	TRBV14	TRBJ2-1	TGTGCCAGCAGCCAAGATAACAAGGACCGCCGTACTCGGCAGTTCTTC	CASSQDNKDRRTRQFF
many	TRBD2	TRBV15	TRBJ2-5	TGTGCCACCAGCGGATCGACTAGCGGAGGGGCAGTACAAGAGACCCAGTACTTC	CATSGSTSGGAVQETQYF
NA	TRBD1	TRBV19	TRBJ2-1	TGTGCCAGTAGCCCCAGGGGGTACTCCTACAATGAGCAGTTCTTC	CASSPRGYSYNEQFF
NA	NA	TRBV6-1	TRBJ2-2	TGTGCCACCACCCCCGCGACAGACTACACCGGGGAGCTGTTTTTT	CATTPATDYTGELFF
many	NA	TRBV7-9	TRBJ2-5	TGTGCCAGCAGCTTAAAAGAGGACCGTAAAGAGACCCAGTACTTC	CASSLKEDRKETQYF
few	NA	TRBV30	TRBJ1-2	TGTGCCTGGAGTGTCCCCGGCCTCTATGGCTACACCTTC	CAWSVPGLYGYTF
NA	NA	TRBV10-3	TRBJ1-4	TGTGCCATCAGTGAAAGGCAGGGGGAAAAACTGTTTTTT	CAISERQGEKLFF
many	NA	TRBV7-9	TRBJ2-2	TGTGCCAGCAGCCTGCCCAGGAACACCGGGGAGCTGTTTTTT	CASSLPRNTGELFF
many	NA	TRBV12-3/TRBV12-4	TRBJ1-5	TGTGCCAGCAGTTGGGGGGAGGGCAATCAGCCCCAGCATTTT	CASSWGEGNQPQHF
few	NA	TRBV5-6	TRBJ1-6	TGTGCCAGCAGCTTGGCAGGGAATAATTCACCCCTCCACTTT	CASSLAGNNSPLHF
few	NA	TRBV19	TRBJ2-3	TGTGCCAGTAGTATCCCCAGGGCAGATACGCAGTATTTT	CASSIPRADTQYF
few	TRBD2	TRBV6-2/TRBV6-3	TRBJ2-5	TGTGCCAGCAGTTACGCTAGCGGGACCCAGTACTTC	CASSYASGTQYF
NA	NA	TRBV4-2	TRBJ2-1	TGTGCCAGCAGCCCTCACACCGGGACATCCCTTGGGGGCTACAATGAGCAGTTCTTC	CASSPHTGTSLGGYNEQFF
NA	NA	TRBV6-5	TRBJ1-5	TGTGCCAGCATTTACAGGGTTGGAGAAGGCAATCAGCCCCAGCATTTT	CASIYRVGEGNQPQHF
NA	TRBD1	TRBV5-5	TRBJ1-4	TGTGCCAGCAGCTTGTGGCAGGGGGCAGGGGAAAAACTGTTTTTT	CASSLWQGAGEKLFF
many	TRBD1	TRBV15	TRBJ2-5	TGTGCCACCAGCCGTGACAGGGGGTGGGAAGAGACCCAGTACTTC	CATSRDRGWEETQYF
NA	NA	TRBV7-9	TRBJ1-3	TGTGCCAGCAGCTTAAACACAGGAAACACCATATATTTT	CASSLNTGNTIYF
few	NA	TRBV12-3/TRBV12-4	TRBJ1-2	TGTGCCAGCAGTTTGACAGCCTCCTATGGCTACACCTTC	CASSLTASYGYTF
NA	NA	TRBV5-1	TRBJ2-5	TGCGCCAGCAGCTTGGATCCACGGGGGAAAGAGACCCAGTACTTC	CASSLDPRGKETQYF
NA	NA	TRBV20-1	TRBJ2-3	TGCAGTGCTAGAGTTCCAGGGACTTCCACAGATACGCAGTATTTT	CSARVPGTSTDTQYF
many	TRBD1	TRBV29-1	TRBJ2-1	TGCAGCGTTGCCCCCCGGGACAGGGAAAATGAGCAGTTCTTC	CSVAPRDRENEQFF
NA	NA	TRBV5-4	TRBJ2-5	TGTGCCAGCAGCTTGGTGTACAGCCAAGAGACCCAGTACTTC	CASSLVYSQETQYF
NA	NA	TRBV28	TRBJ2-5	TGTGCCAGCAGTTTAGTGTCCCGGGAGACCCAGTACTTC	CASSLVSRETQYF
NA	NA	TRBV20-1	TRBJ2-7	TGCAGTGCGAGAAGGGGGTCCGAGCAGTACTTC	CSARRGSEQYF
NA	TRBD2	TRBV6-5	TRBJ2-5	TGTGCCAGCAGTTACCCTTTGCTAGCGGGGGGACTGTACCAAGAGACCCAGTACTTC	CASSYPLLAGGLYQETQYF
NA	NA	TRBV7-2	TRBJ2-3	TGTGCCAGCAGCTTATCGACTGGAACAGATACGCAGTATTTT	CASSLSTGTDTQYF
NA	NA	TRBV5-1	TRBJ1-1	TGCGCCAGCAGCTTGGACGTCCAGGGCCAGAACACTGAAGCTTTCTTT	CASSLDVQGQNTEAFF
NA	NA	TRBV10-3	TRBJ2-2	TGTGCCGCGCGGCAGGGGCGGACCGGGGAGCTGTTTTTT	CAARQGRTGELFF
few	NA	TRBV14	TRBJ2-2	TGTGCCAGTAACGGACAGTTCACCGGGGAGCTGTTTTTT	CASNGQFTGELFF
NA	TRBD1	TRBV27	TRBJ1-5	TGTGCCAGCAGCCGAACAGGGGAAGGGCAGCCCCAGCATTTT	CASSRTGEGQPQHF
few	TRBD1	TRBV5-8	TRBJ1-6	TGTGCCAGCAGCATTAGACAGGGCCCTTCACCCCTCCACTTT	CASSIRQGPSPLHF
NA	NA	TRBV7-9	TRBJ1-2	TGTGCCAGCAGCTTATTGCAGGGGCGCGATGGCTACACCTTC	CASSLLQGRDGYTF
NA	NA	TRBV9	TRBJ1-4	TGTGCCAGCAGCGTATCTGGGGGTAATGAAAAACTGTTTTTT	CASSVSGGNEKLFF
NA	NA	TRBV7-2	TRBJ1-2	TGTGCCAGCAGCGGGGGGGGACGGACAGTCTTGGCTGGCTACACCTTC	CASSGGGRTVLAGYTF
few	NA	TRBV12-3/TRBV12-4	TRBJ2-7	TGTGCCAGCAGTTATGGGGGGTACGAGCAGTACTTC	CASSYGGYEQYF